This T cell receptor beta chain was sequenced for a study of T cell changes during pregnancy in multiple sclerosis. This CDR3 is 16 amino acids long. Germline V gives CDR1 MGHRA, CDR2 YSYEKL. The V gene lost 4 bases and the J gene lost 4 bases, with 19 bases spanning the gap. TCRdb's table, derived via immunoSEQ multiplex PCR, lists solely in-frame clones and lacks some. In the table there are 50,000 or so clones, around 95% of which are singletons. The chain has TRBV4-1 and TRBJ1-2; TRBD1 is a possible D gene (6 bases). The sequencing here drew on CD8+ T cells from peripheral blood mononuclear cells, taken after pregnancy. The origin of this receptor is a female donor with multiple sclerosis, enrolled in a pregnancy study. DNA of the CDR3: TGCGCCAGCAGCCCCCTGAGCGGGACAAGCCTCTATGGCTACACCTTC. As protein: CASSPLSGTSLYGYTF.